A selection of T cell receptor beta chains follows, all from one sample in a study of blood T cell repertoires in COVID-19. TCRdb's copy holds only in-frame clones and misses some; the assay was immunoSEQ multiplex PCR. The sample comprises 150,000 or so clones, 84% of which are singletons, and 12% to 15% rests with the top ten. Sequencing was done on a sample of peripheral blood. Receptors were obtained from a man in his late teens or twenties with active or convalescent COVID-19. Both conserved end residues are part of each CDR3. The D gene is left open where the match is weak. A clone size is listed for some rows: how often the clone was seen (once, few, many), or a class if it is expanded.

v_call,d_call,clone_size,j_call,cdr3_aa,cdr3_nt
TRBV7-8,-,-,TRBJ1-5,CASSLGRADSSNQPQHF,TGTGCCAGCAGCTTAGGGAGGGCTGATAGTAGCAATCAGCCCCAGCATTTT
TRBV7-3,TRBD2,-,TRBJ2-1,CASSRQGTSGNAYEQFF,TGTGCCAGCAGCCGACAGGGGACTAGCGGGAACGCGTATGAGCAGTTCTTC
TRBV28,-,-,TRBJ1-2,CASRGGAHTF,TGTGCCAGCAGGGGCGGGGCCCACACCTTC
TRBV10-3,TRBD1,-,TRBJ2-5,CAITLGGTGFGETQYF,TGTGCCATCACACTGGGGGGGACAGGGTTCGGTGAGACCCAGTACTTC
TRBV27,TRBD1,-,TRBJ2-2,CASSLVGGPNTGELFF,TGTGCCAGCAGTTTAGTAGGGGGCCCGAACACCGGGGAGCTGTTTTTT
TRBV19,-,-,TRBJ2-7,CASSIDTVPYEQYF,TGTGCCAGTAGTATAGATACAGTGCCCTACGAGCAGTACTTC
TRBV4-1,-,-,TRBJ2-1,CASSQDLTGDNEQFF,TGCGCCAGCAGCCAAGATCTAACGGGGGACAATGAGCAGTTCTTC
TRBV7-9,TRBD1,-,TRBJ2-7,CASSPTGVAYEQYF,TGTGCCAGCAGTCCGACAGGGGTCGCCTACGAGCAGTACTTC
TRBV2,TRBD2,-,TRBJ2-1,CASSERGVWNPYNEQFF,TGTGCCAGCAGTGAACGGGGGGTTTGGAATCCCTACAATGAGCAGTTCTTC
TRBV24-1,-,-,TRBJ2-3,CATSDRQTPRNTDTQYF,TGTGCCACCAGTGATCGACAGACCCCTAGAAACACAGATACGCAGTATTTT
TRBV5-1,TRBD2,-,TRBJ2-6,CASSLAPTSGGAGANVLTF,TGCGCCAGCAGCTTGGCCCCAACTAGCGGGGGGGCTGGGGCCAACGTCCTGACTTTC
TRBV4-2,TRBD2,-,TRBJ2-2,CASSPTKGLATNTGELFF,TGTGCCAGCAGCCCCACGAAGGGACTAGCTACGAACACCGGGGAGCTGTTTTTT
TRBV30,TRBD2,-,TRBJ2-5,CAWGTTQETQYF,TGTGCCTGGGGGACTACCCAAGAGACCCAGTACTTC
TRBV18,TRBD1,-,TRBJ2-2,CASSPGTVNTGELFF,TGTGCCAGCTCACCAGGGACAGTGAACACCGGGGAGCTGTTTTTT
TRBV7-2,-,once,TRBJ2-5,CASSSRYRAGQETQYF,TGTGCCAGCAGCTCGAGGTACAGGGCTGGGCAAGAGACCCAGTACTTC
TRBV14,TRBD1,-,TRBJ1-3,CASSPRDRDLNTIYF,TGTGCCAGCAGCCCCCGGGACAGAGACCTAAACACCATATATTTT
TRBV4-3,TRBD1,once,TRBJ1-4,CASSDRDRGSVMDEKLFF,TGCGCCAGCAGCGACAGGGACAGGGGTAGCGTAATGGATGAAAAACTGTTTTTT
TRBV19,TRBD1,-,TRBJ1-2,CASSMTVQGYGYTF,TGTGCCAGTAGTATGACTGTACAGGGGTATGGCTACACCTTC
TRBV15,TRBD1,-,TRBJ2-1,CATSGRTGPPYNEQFF,TGTGCCACCAGCGGAAGGACAGGGCCGCCCTACAATGAGCAGTTCTTC
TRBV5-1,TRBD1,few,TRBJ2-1,CASSARGTGTNNEQFF,TGCGCCAGCAGCGCCCGCGGGACAGGGACGAACAATGAGCAGTTCTTC
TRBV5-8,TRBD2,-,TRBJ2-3,CASSRTQTSGVTDTQYF,TGTGCCAGCAGCCGAACCCAGACTAGCGGGGTCACAGATACGCAGTATTTT
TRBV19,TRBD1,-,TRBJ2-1,CASSTTGTGRNNEQFF,TGTGCCAGTAGTACCACGGGGACAGGGAGGAACAATGAGCAGTTCTTC
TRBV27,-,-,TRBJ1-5,CASSLYRDQPQHF,TGTGCCAGCAGTCTGTACAGGGATCAGCCCCAGCATTTT
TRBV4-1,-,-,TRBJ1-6,CASSQDPSRDNSPLHF,TGCGCCAGCAGCCAAGATCCTTCGCGGGATAATTCACCCCTCCACTTT
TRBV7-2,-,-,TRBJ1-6,CASSSNRESSYNSPLHF,TGTGCCAGCAGCTCCAACAGGGAAAGCTCCTATAATTCACCCCTCCACTTT
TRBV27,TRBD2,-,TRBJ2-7,CASRLLATLDYEQYF,TGTGCCAGCAGGCTACTAGCGACCCTCGACTACGAGCAGTACTTC
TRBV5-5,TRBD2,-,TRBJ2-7,CASSLGAGVSYSYEQYF,TGTGCCAGCAGCTTAGGAGCGGGAGTGAGTTACTCCTACGAGCAGTACTTC
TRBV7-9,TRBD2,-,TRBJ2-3,CASSPGLAGAGDTQYF,TGTGCCAGCAGCCCGGGACTAGCGGGAGCGGGGGATACGCAGTATTTT
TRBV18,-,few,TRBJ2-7,CASSPAGSYSYEQYF,TGTGCCAGCTCACCTGCGGGCTCCTACTCCTACGAGCAGTACTTC
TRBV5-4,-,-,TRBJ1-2,CASSLEAGYGYTF,TGTGCCAGCAGCTTGGAGGCAGGCTATGGCTACACCTTC
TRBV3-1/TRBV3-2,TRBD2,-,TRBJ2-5,CASRVTGGLETQYF,TGTGCCAGCAGGGTAACGGGGGGGCTAGAGACCCAGTACTTC
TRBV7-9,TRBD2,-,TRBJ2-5,CASSLGGSTGETQYF,TGTGCCAGCAGCTTAGGCGGGAGTACAGGAGAGACCCAGTACTTC
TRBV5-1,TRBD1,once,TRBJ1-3,CASSLIRGPVGSGNTIYF,TGCGCCAGCAGCTTGATCAGGGGGCCAGTCGGCAGTGGAAACACCATATATTTT
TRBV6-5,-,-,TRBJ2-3,CASSYSGASTDTQYF,TGTGCCAGCAGTTACTCGGGGGCCTCTACAGATACGCAGTATTTT
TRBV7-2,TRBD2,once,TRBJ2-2,CASSAGTSGRAFAGELFF,TGTGCCAGCAGCGCAGGGACTAGCGGGAGGGCCTTCGCCGGGGAGCTGTTTTTT
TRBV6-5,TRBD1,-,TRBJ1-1,CASSYSGRGPTEAFF,TGTGCCAGCAGTTACTCAGGCAGGGGGCCCACTGAAGCTTTCTTT
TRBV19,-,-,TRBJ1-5,CASLVGGGSNQPQHF,TGTGCCAGTTTAGTTGGGGGGGGCAGCAATCAGCCCCAGCATTTT
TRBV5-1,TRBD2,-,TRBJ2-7,CASSPSGGYYEQYF,TGCGCCAGCAGCCCGTCGGGGGGTTACTACGAGCAGTACTTC
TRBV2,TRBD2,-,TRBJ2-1,CASRGTSGRASSYNEQFF,TGTGCCAGCAGAGGGACTAGCGGGAGAGCGAGCTCCTACAATGAGCAGTTCTTC
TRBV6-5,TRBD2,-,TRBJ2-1,CASSYSGLAPDNEQFF,TGTGCCAGCAGTTACAGTGGACTAGCCCCCGACAATGAGCAGTTCTTC
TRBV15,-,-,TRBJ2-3,CATSRERNTDTQYF,TGTGCCACCAGCAGAGAGCGGAACACAGATACGCAGTATTTT
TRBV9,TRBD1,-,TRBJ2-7,CASSVGDRGTTYEQYF,TGTGCCAGCAGCGTAGGGGACAGGGGGACGACCTACGAGCAGTACTTC
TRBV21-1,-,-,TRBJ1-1,CASSLRTVRGTEAFF,TGTGCCAGCAGCCTCAGGACAGTGAGGGGCACTGAAGCTTTCTTT
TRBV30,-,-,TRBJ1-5,CAWSGGLDQPQHF,TGTGCCTGGAGTGGGGGGCTTGATCAGCCCCAGCATTTT
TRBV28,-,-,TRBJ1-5,CASGQIDGYSNQPQHF,TGTGCCAGCGGACAAATCGACGGCTATAGCAATCAGCCCCAGCATTTT
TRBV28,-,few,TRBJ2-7,CASSFSWPRSYEQYF,TGTGCCAGCAGTTTTAGCTGGCCCCGGAGCTACGAGCAGTACTTC
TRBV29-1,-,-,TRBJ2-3,CSVVQTDTQYF,TGCAGCGTTGTCCAGACAGATACGCAGTATTTT
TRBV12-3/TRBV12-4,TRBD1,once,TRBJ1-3,CASRGTAGNTIYF,TGTGCCAGCAGAGGGACAGCTGGAAACACCATATATTTT
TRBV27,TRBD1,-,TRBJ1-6,CASSITGVRSNSPLHF,TGTGCCAGCAGTATTACAGGGGTTAGAAGTAATTCACCCCTCCACTTT
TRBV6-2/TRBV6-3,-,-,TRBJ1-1,CASSPHPGQGTEAFF,TGTGCCAGCAGCCCGCATCCCGGGCAGGGGACTGAAGCTTTCTTT